This passage covers 4 T cell receptor beta chains from one sample sequenced in a study of blood T cell repertoires in COVID-19. Generated by immunoSEQ multiplex PCR, the TCRdb table keeps only in-frame clones and is missing some. Of roughly 200,000 clones listed, approximately 83% are singletons. Sequencing used peripheral blood. The source of these receptors is a woman in her twenties or thirties with COVID-19, enrolled during active disease.

The chain uses TRBV7-2 and TRBJ2-3, with D possibly being TRBD1 (6 bases). Germline-derived CDR1 and CDR2 are SGHTA and FQGNSA. There are 14 residues in the CDR3. Trimming pared 5 bases from V and 2 bases from J, leaving 11 bases between. CDR3 protein: CASSQQGYTDTQYF. The CDR3 nucleotides are TGTGCCAGCAGCCAACAGGGATACACAGATACGCAGTATTTT. Full variable domain (remainder filled in from reference TRBV7-2 and TRBJ2-3): GAGVSQSPSNKVTEKGKDVELRCDPISGHTALYWYRQSLGQGLEFLIYFQGNSAPDKSGLPSDRFSAERTGGSVSTLTIQRTQQEDSAVYLCASSQQGYTDTQYFGPGTRLTVL.

The V and J genes are TRBV21-1 and TRBJ2-1; the DNA was not used to check the table's D call, TRBD2. TRBV21-1 is a documented pseudogene. The CDR3 spans 16 residues. CDR3 residues: CASTTSGSSDTSEQFF. The CDR3 nucleotides read TGTGCCAGCACGACCAGCGGGTCCTCAGATACTAGTGAGCAGTTCTTC.

V gene TRBV18 combines with J gene TRBJ2-6; maybe TRBD1 (6 bases). The CDR3 contains 17 residues. V was trimmed by 2 bases and J by 1 base, leaving 12 bases between them. Germline CDR1 and CDR2: KGHSH and LQKENI. This chain's CDR3 is CASSPIRTESGANVLTF. The CDR3 DNA reads TGTGCCAGCTCACCAATAAGGACAGAATCTGGGGCCAACGTCCTGACTTTC.

The V call is TRBV3-1 (or the pseudogene TRBV3-2), the J call TRBJ2-1, with D tentatively TRBD2 (5 bases). The V gene lost 11 bases and the J gene lost 8 bases, with 13 bases spanning the gap. The CDR3 extends over 11 amino acids. Germline V CDR1 and CDR2: LGHDT, YNNKEL (reference sequence). Here the CDR3 DNA reads TGTGCCCGGGGTGAGTGGTATGAGCAGTTCTTC. Translated, it gives CARGEWYEQFF.